These 30 T cell receptor beta chains came from one sample sequenced in a study of T-cell memory formation after mild COVID-19. TCRdb ran MiXCR on the 5' RACE reads and lists one entry per CDR3 protein. The sample holds over 350,000 distinct CDR3 sequences, 20% to 30% seen once. The specimen sequenced was PBMCs or a T cell subset sorted from them (not recorded which). The origin of the receptors is an adult woman who had mild COVID-19 (a few samples of this study predate the infection). Cell type and time point are not known.

There are many counts of this clonotype. The chain joins TRBV12-3 or TRBV12-4 to TRBJ2-7; TRBD2 agrees at 14 bases. V gave up 4 bases and J gave up 6 bases; unmatched junction bases: 5. This CDR3 is built from 15 residues. DNA of the CDR3: TGTGCCAGCAGTTCCCGACTAGCGGGGGGGACCGAGCAGTACTTC. Encoded protein: CASSSRLAGGTEQYF.

This chain joins TRBV20-1 and TRBJ1-2; D remains unclear. Trimming cost V 0 bases and J 3 bases, with 8 bases left between them. The CDR3 extends over 13 amino acids. Germline CDR1 DFQATT, CDR2 SNEGSKA (reference sequence). CDR3 region: CSARDGEYYGYTF. DNA for the CDR3: TGCAGTGCTAGAGATGGGGAGTACTATGGCTACACCTTC.

There are a few counts of this clonotype. The V gene is TRBV7-3, the J gene TRBJ2-2, with D possibly matching TRBD1 (6 bases). In germline, CDR1 is SGHTA, CDR2 FQGTGA. This CDR3 contains 15 residues. V was clipped by 5 bases and J by 0 bases, with 10 bases between them. The CDR3 is CASSADRPNTGELFF. The CDR3 DNA reads as TGTGCCAGCAGCGCCGACAGGCCGAACACCGGGGAGCTGTTTTTT. Drawing the rest from reference TRBV7-3 and TRBJ2-2, the complete variable domain is GAGVSQTPSNKVTEKGKYVELRCDPISGHTALYWYRQSLGQGPEFLIYFQGTGAADDSGLPNDRFFAVRPEGSVSTLKIQRTERGDSAVYLCASSADRPNTGELFFGEGSRLTVL.

In this sample, this clonotype turned up a few times. This chain uses TRBV4-2 with TRBJ2-7; 10 bases agree with TRBD2. The germline gives CDR1 LGHNA, CDR2 YNFKEQ. Unmatched junction bases numbered 6, after V lost 1 base and J lost 6 bases. This CDR3 contains 15 residues. This chain's CDR3 is CASSQAQRGGSEQYF. The DNA for the CDR3 is TGTGCCAGCAGCCAAGCGCAGCGGGGGGGCTCCGAGCAGTACTTC.

This clonotype appeared many times. The V gene is TRBV5-1, the J gene TRBJ1-2; the match to TRBD1 covers 8 bases. V shed 0 bases and J 4 bases; nucleotides not matched to a gene: 2. Germline CDR1 is SGHRS and CDR2 is YFSETQ. This CDR3 region has 14 residues. CDR3 nucleotides: TGCGCCAGCAGCTTGGCGACAGGGGCCTATGGCTACACCTTC. Protein: CASSLATGAYGYTF. The whole variable domain, remainder taken from reference TRBV5-1 and TRBJ1-2, is KAGVTQTPRYLIKTRGQQVTLSCSPISGHRSVSWYQQTPGQGLQFLFEYFSETQRNKGNFPGRFSGRQFSNSRSEMNVSTLELGDSALYLCASSLATGAYGYTFGSGTRLTVV.

The chain carries TRBV6-2 or TRBV6-3 and TRBJ2-2, with 12 bases matching TRBD2. Trimming removed 5 bases from V and 5 bases from J; junction bases left unmatched: 12. Germline CDR1 is MNHEY and CDR2 is SVGEGT. CDR3 length equals 18 residues. The CDR3 DNA is TGTGCCAGCAGTCCAAGACTAGCGGGAGCGCCGGGGACCGGGGAGCTGTTTTTT. Encoded protein: CASSPRLAGAPGTGELFF.

The CDR3 sequence is CASSRNRDQPQHF. CDR3 nucleotide sequence: TGCGCCAGCAGCCGCAACAGGGATCAGCCCCAGCATTTT. This chain joins TRBV4-1 and TRBJ1-5; possible D gene TRBD1, 6 bases. V dropped 4 bases and J dropped 5 bases, with 9 bases sitting between them. CDR1 MGHRA and CDR2 YSYEKL come from the germline V gene. CDR3 length equals 13 residues.

In this sample, this clonotype turned up a few times. The rearrangement joins TRBV11-2 to TRBJ1-1; no definite D call. Trimming shortened V by 5 bases and J by 3 bases, and 10 bases separated the two germline ends. Germline assignment: CDR1 SGHAT and CDR2 FQNNGV. The CDR3 length is 13 residues. The CDR3 region has the DNA TGTGCCAGCAGCCTCTGGCAGTACACTGAAGCTTTCTTT. Translated: CASSLWQYTEAFF. The full variable domain, with the rest looked up from reference TRBV11-2 and TRBJ1-1, is EAGVAQSPRYKIIEKRQSVAFWCNPISGHATLYWYQQILGQGPKLLIQFQNNGVVDDSQLPKDRFSAERLKGVDSTLKIQPAKLEDSAVYLCASSLWQYTEAFFGQGTRLTVV.

CDR3 nucleotides: TGTGCCAGCAGCTTGGGTCCTCCCGTGACGGGCAGCTCTGGAAACACCATATATTTT. This encodes CASSLGPPVTGSSGNTIYF. This chain uses TRBV7-9 with TRBJ1-3; D call uncertain. CDR1 and CDR2 from the germline V gene are SEHNR and FQNEAQ (reference sequence). CDR3 length: 19 residues. Trimming took 3 bases from V and 0 from J, leaving 21 bases between them.

The V gene is TRBV7-9, the J gene TRBJ1-1, with D tentatively TRBD1 (5 bases). The CDR3 has 14 residues. With 6 bases removed from V and 0 bases from J, the gap between germline ends came to 11 bases. Germline values: CDR1 SEHNR, CDR2 FQNEAQ (reference sequence). CDR3 sequence reads: CASRTDLMNTEAFF. CDR3 nucleotides: TGTGCCAGCAGGACAGATCTCATGAACACTGAAGCTTTCTTT.

V and J are TRBV5-1 and TRBJ2-1; 12 nucleotides agree with TRBD2. V gave up 4 bases and J gave up 11 bases; unmatched junction bases: 10. The CDR3 contains 15 residues. Germline V lookup: CDR1 SGHRS, CDR2 YFSETQ. The CDR3 spells CASSPRTSGDRQQFF. The CDR3 DNA reads as TGCGCCAGCAGCCCCAGGACTAGCGGGGACCGTCAGCAGTTCTTC. The variable domain in full, with the rest retrieved from reference TRBV5-1 and TRBJ2-1, is KAGVTQTPRYLIKTRGQQVTLSCSPISGHRSVSWYQQTPGQGLQFLFEYFSETQRNKGNFPGRFSGRQFSNSRSEMNVSTLELGDSALYLCASSPRTSGDRQQFFGPGTRLTVL.

The CDR3 sequence is CASSYSIGSYGVDNYGYTF. The CDR3 nucleotides are TGTGCCAGCAGTTACTCGATAGGATCCTATGGTGTTGATAACTATGGCTACACCTTC. The V and J genes are TRBV6-5 and TRBJ1-2; D not resolved. With 0 bases removed from V and 1 base from J, the gap between germline ends came to 21 bases. Germline-derived CDR1 and CDR2 are MNHEY and SVGAGI. CDR3 length equals 19 residues.

The V and J genes are TRBV30 and TRBJ1-5; D possibly corresponds to TRBD1 (5 bases). V lost 2 bases, J lost 5 bases, and 7 bases lay in between. Germline CDR1 GTSNPN, CDR2 SVGIG (reference sequence). This CDR3 is 12 amino acids long. The CDR3 DNA reads as TGTGCCTGGAGTAGGGGACATCAGCCCCAGCATTTT. Translated: CAWSRGHQPQHF.

The V and J genes are TRBV7-9 and TRBJ2-7; 12 bases align to TRBD2. This CDR3 is built from 16 residues. Germline V lookup: CDR1 SEHNR, CDR2 FQNEAQ (reference sequence). Germline trimming cut 2 bases from V and 5 bases from J; bases unmatched to any gene: 7. CDR3 in amino acids: CASSLLAGGPGNEQYF. The DNA of the CDR3 is TGTGCCAGCAGCTTACTAGCGGGAGGGCCCGGAAACGAGCAGTACTTC.

This clonotype has a handful of counts. The chain uses TRBV30 and TRBJ2-1; 11 positions match TRBD1. The CDR3 extends over 12 amino acids. Per germline, CDR1 GTSNPN and CDR2 SVGIG (reference sequence). V shed 7 bases, J shed 9 bases, and the junction held 5 bases outside the gene matches. The CDR3 here is CASRTGGGEQFF. For the CDR3, the DNA is TGTGCCTCTCGGACAGGGGGCGGTGAGCAGTTCTTC.

Ten or more counts support this clonotype. The rearrangement uses TRBV5-4 and TRBJ2-1; the D is unclear. Trimming took off 0 bases at V and 6 bases at J, with 19 bases between the two ends. Germline V gene sequence: CDR1 SGHNT, CDR2 YYREEE (reference sequence). The CDR3 contains 17 residues. As DNA, the CDR3 is TGTGCCAGCAGCTTGGGGCTAGAAGGATGGGATATCAATGAGCAGTTCTTC. It specifies CASSLGLEGWDINEQFF.

CDR3 in DNA: TGCAGCGTTGGGTCTGGTCTTACCGAGCAGTACTTC. Protein: CSVGSGLTEQYF. The V call is TRBV29-1, the J call TRBJ2-7, with D unresolved. CDR1 is SQVTM and CDR2 is ANQGSEA in the germline V gene. V was shortened by 4 bases and J by 6 bases, with 13 bases between the two germline ends. CDR3 size: 12 residues.

The chain is built from TRBV29-1 and TRBJ2-7; 9 positions match TRBD1. CDR1 is SQVTM and CDR2 is ANQGSEA in the germline V gene. This CDR3 comprises 15 residues. With V trimmed by 0 bases and J by 5 bases, 8 bases remained unmatched. CDR3 in amino acids: CSVEDPGQGTHEQYF. CDR3 nucleotide sequence: TGCAGCGTTGAAGATCCGGGACAGGGAACTCACGAGCAGTACTTC.

The V call is TRBV2, the J call TRBJ2-1; TRBD2 might be the D (5 bases). Trimming left V 6 bases short and J 10 bases short, with 19 bases between. In germline, CDR1 is SNHLY, CDR2 FYNNEI. The CDR3 spans 14 residues. CDR3 residues: CASRRSPLDSEQFF. In DNA form, the CDR3 reads TGTGCCAGCAGGAGGAGTCCACTAGACTCGGAGCAGTTCTTC.

This clonotype came up a few times. The chain joins TRBV5-1 to TRBJ2-7, with D perhaps assigned TRBD1 or TRBD2 (5 bases each). In germline, CDR1 is SGHRS, CDR2 YFSETQ. Trimming took off 3 bases at V and 0 bases at J, with 19 bases between the two ends. The CDR3 spans 17 residues. CDR3 bases: TGCGCCAGCAGCTCCTCGTACCGGGACGGAAACTCCTACGAGCAGTACTTC. Translated: CASSSSYRDGNSYEQYF.

In its sample, this clonotype was seen a few times. This sequence joins TRBV13 and TRBJ2-7, with 9 positions matching TRBD1. CDR1 and CDR2 from the germline V gene are PRHDT and FYEKMQ (reference sequence). Unmatched junction bases numbered 13, after V lost 5 bases and J lost 5 bases. This CDR3 has 16 amino acids. The chain's CDR3 is CASSLRGGTGHHEQYF. The CDR3 DNA reads TGTGCCAGCAGCCTCAGGGGGGGGACAGGGCACCACGAGCAGTACTTC.

The CDR3, as DNA: TGTGCCAGCACGGGGGAGTACGAGCAGTACTTC. As protein: CASTGEYEQYF. This chain joins TRBV6-2 or TRBV6-3 and TRBJ2-7, with a weak D call TRBD2 (6 bases). The V gene lost 7 bases and the J gene lost 4 bases, with 8 bases spanning the gap. Germline V gene sequence: CDR1 MNHEY, CDR2 SVGEGT. This CDR3 region has 11 residues.

The V and J genes are TRBV30 and TRBJ1-6; D remains unclear. From germline, CDR1 is GTSNPN and CDR2 SVGIG (reference sequence). The V gene lost 0 bases and the J gene lost 9 bases, with 9 bases spanning the gap. The length of the CDR3 is 13 residues. This CDR3 is CAWSVHTLSPLHF. The CDR3 bases are TGTGCCTGGAGTGTACACACGCTTTCACCCCTCCACTTT.

This clonotype was counted between two and nine times. V and J are TRBV10-3 and TRBJ2-1; D perhaps matches TRBD1 (6 bases). In germline, CDR1 is ENHRY, CDR2 SYGVKD. Trimming took off 5 bases at V and 5 bases at J, with 7 bases between the two ends. CDR3 length equals 12 residues. In DNA form, the CDR3 reads TGTGCCATCAGTCCAGGGGACAATGAGCAGTTCTTC. It is translated as CAISPGDNEQFF.

The CDR3, as DNA: TGTGCCAGCACCTTACATTCTGGAAACACCATATATTTT. Its translation is CASTLHSGNTIYF. This sequence joins TRBV6-6 and TRBJ1-3; D is unresolved. This CDR3 comprises 13 residues. CDR1 and CDR2 (germline): MNHNY, SVGAGI (reference sequence). V lost 7 bases, J lost 1 base, and 8 bases lay in between.

This clonotype was seen only a few times. This chain connects TRBV5-1 to TRBJ1-1; 7 positions agree with TRBD1. This CDR3 region has 12 residues. CDR1 and CDR2 (germline): SGHRS, YFSETQ. V trimming: 4 bases; J trimming: 8 bases; junction bases outside the gene matches: 5. The CDR3 DNA sequence: TGCGCCAGCAGCCAGACAGGGTTCGAAGCTTTCTTT. Residues: CASSQTGFEAFF.

J is TRBJ2-7 and V is TRBV5-1; D is unclear. Between the trimmed V and J ends, which lost 0 bases and 3 bases, there was a span of 10 bases. The CDR3 is 14 residues long. Germline loops: CDR1 SGHRS, CDR2 YFSETQ. The CDR3: CASSLERKDYEQYF. DNA for the CDR3: TGCGCCAGCAGCTTGGAGCGTAAGGACTACGAGCAGTACTTC.

The V call is TRBV12-3 or TRBV12-4, the J call TRBJ1-1; D not certain. V lost 4 bases and J lost 2, with 17 bases in between. This CDR3 has 16 residues. CDR3 DNA sequence: TGTGCCAGCAGTTCTTTGTCGGTGATGGGCAACACTGAAGCTTTCTTT. Protein: CASSSLSVMGNTEAFF.

V and J are TRBV2 and TRBJ2-7, with D perhaps matching TRBD1 or TRBD2 (5 bases each). Germline values: CDR1 SNHLY, CDR2 FYNNEI. The CDR3 runs 12 residues. The germline V and J ends were trimmed by 8 bases and 0 bases, with 8 bases remaining between them. The CDR3 DNA reads as TGTGCCAGCGGGGGAGACTCCTACGAGCAGTACTTC. Amino acids: CASGGDSYEQYF.

The J gene is TRBJ1-1, the V gene TRBV7-9; D gene uncertain. From germline, CDR1 is SEHNR and CDR2 FQNEAQ (reference sequence). The CDR3 is made up of 12 amino acids. Trimming stripped 5 bases from V and 2 bases from J, with 6 bases between. CDR3 nucleotide sequence: TGTGCCAGCAGCCACAGAAACACTGAAGCTTTCTTT. It specifies CASSHRNTEAFF. Full variable domain (outside the CDR3, taken from reference TRBV7-9 and TRBJ1-1): DTGVSQNPRHKITKRGQNVTFRCDPISEHNRLYWYRQTLGQGPEFLTYFQNEAQLEKSRLLSDRFSAERPKGSFSTLEIQRTEQGDSAMYLCASSHRNTEAFFGQGTRLTVV.